Listed below are T cell receptor beta chains from one sample, sequenced in a study of blood T cell repertoires in COVID-19. This table comes from immunoSEQ multiplex PCR, and its TCRdb copy is limited to in-frame clones, with some not included. Of roughly 100,000 clones listed, 90% to 95% were seen once; the top ten hold approximately 5.6%. The sequencing sample was made of peripheral blood. All receptors come from a human donor in a cohort sampled during active COVID-19. The CDR3 runs from the conserved cysteine through the conserved F or W. A D gene is named only where the DNA matches it firmly. Clone size is given for some rows only: seen once, a few or many times, or a class if the clone is expanded.

>TRBV9|TRBD2|NA|TRBJ2-3
TGTGCCAGCAGCCTGGGCGGCTTAGCGGGGGATACGCAGTATTTT
CASSLGGLAGDTQYF
>TRBV21-1|NA|NA|TRBJ2-7
TGTGCCAGCAGCCCAACCCGTCCGGGACGCGGGAAGAACGAGCAGTACTTC
CASSPTRPGRGKNEQYF
>TRBV6-5|TRBD1|NA|TRBJ2-5
TGTGCCACGACTCTGGGACAGGGCCCACAAGAGACCCAGTACTTC
CATTLGQGPQETQYF
>TRBV6-5|NA|NA|TRBJ2-7
TGTGCCAGCAGTTATGGCGAGGCCTACGAGCAGTACTTC
CASSYGEAYEQYF
>TRBV5-4|TRBD2|NA|TRBJ2-5
TGTGCCAGCAGCTTGCAGCGGGGGGCCAAAGAGACCCAGTACTTC
CASSLQRGAKETQYF
>TRBV28|NA|NA|TRBJ1-5
TGTGCCAGCAGTTTCGAGGGCGTACAGCTGCCAAATCAGCCCCAGCATTTT
CASSFEGVQLPNQPQHF
>TRBV5-4|NA|NA|TRBJ2-1
TGTGCCAGCACCGGGGACTCGCGGGGTGAGCAGTTCTTC
CASTGDSRGEQFF
>TRBV5-8|TRBD2|NA|TRBJ2-1
TGTGCCAGCAGCTTTGTTATACTAGCGGGAGCGAGCTCCTACAATGAGCAGTTCTTC
CASSFVILAGASSYNEQFF
>TRBV5-5|NA|NA|TRBJ2-7
TGTGCCAGCAGCCCTGGAGTATCCTACGAGCAGTACTTC
CASSPGVSYEQYF
>TRBV6-2/TRBV6-3|NA|NA|TRBJ1-1
TGTGCCAGCAGTCAGGGTTATACTGAAGCTTTCTTT
CASSQGYTEAFF
>TRBV18|TRBD1|NA|TRBJ1-1
TGTGCCAGCTCTACGGGACAGAGTTGGAACACTGAAGCTTTCTTT
CASSTGQSWNTEAFF
>TRBV18|NA|once|TRBJ2-2
TGTGCCAGCTCTACGAACACCGGGGAGCTGTTTTTT
CASSTNTGELFF
>TRBV5-5|NA|NA|TRBJ2-7
TGTGCCAGCAGCAACCCTCCCGGAGGGGACGAGCAGTACTTC
CASSNPPGGDEQYF
>TRBV6-2/TRBV6-3|NA|once|TRBJ2-1
TGTGCCAGCAGTTACTCAAGGAGAGCCTACAATGAGCAGTTCTTC
CASSYSRRAYNEQFF
>TRBV5-6|NA|NA|TRBJ2-1
TGTGCCAGCAGCTTGCGCTTCACGGGGCAGTTCTTC
CASSLRFTGQFF
>TRBV28|TRBD2|NA|TRBJ2-1
TGTGCCAGCAGTAAGCGGGAGGGTTACAATGAGCAGTTCTTC
CASSKREGYNEQFF
>TRBV2|NA|once|TRBJ2-3
TGTGCCAGCAGTGAACGAGGGCTAGCGAAAACAGATACGCAGTATTTT
CASSERGLAKTDTQYF
>TRBV28|NA|NA|TRBJ1-5
TGTGCCAGCAGTTTATTGGACAGATACAATCAGCCCCAGCATTTT
CASSLLDRYNQPQHF
>TRBV7-2|TRBD2|few|TRBJ2-7
TGTGCCAGCAGCTTAGGAGCGGGGTACGAGCAGTACTTC
CASSLGAGYEQYF
>TRBV28|TRBD1|NA|TRBJ1-5
TGTGCCAGCCGACCATCCGGGACAGGGGGCAATCAGCCCCAGCATTTT
CASRPSGTGGNQPQHF
>TRBV7-2|TRBD2|NA|TRBJ2-5
TGTGCCAGCAGCCCACTCGGCGCGGGAGTGGGGCAAGAGACCCAGTACTTC
CASSPLGAGVGQETQYF
>TRBV29-1|NA|NA|TRBJ1-1
TGCAGCGTCGAACAGCGCTTGAACACTGAAGCTTTCTTT
CSVEQRLNTEAFF
>TRBV5-5|TRBD2|NA|TRBJ2-7
TGTGCCAGCAGCGATCTAGCGGGGGGATACTACGAGCAGTACTTC
CASSDLAGGYYEQYF
>TRBV30|TRBD2|NA|TRBJ2-1
TGTGCCTGGAGTAGGGTTAGCGGGAGGGAAGGAGGGCAGTTCTTC
CAWSRVSGREGGQFF
>TRBV24-1|NA|few|TRBJ2-7
TGTGCCACCAGTGATAAGGGGCATCTTTACGAGCAGTACTTC
CATSDKGHLYEQYF
>TRBV10-3|NA|NA|TRBJ1-1
TGTGCCATCAACAGGGAATTGAACACTGAAGCTTTCTTT
CAINRELNTEAFF
>TRBV7-8|TRBD1|NA|TRBJ2-7
TGTGCCAGCAGCCGGACAGGGTTATCTGAAAACGAGCAGTACTTC
CASSRTGLSENEQYF
>TRBV19|NA|NA|TRBJ2-7
TGTGCCACCGCGCCGACAGAGGAGTACGAGCAGTACTTC
CATAPTEEYEQYF
>TRBV19|NA|NA|TRBJ1-1
TGTGCCAGTATTCTGAGTAACGGGAACACTGAAGCTTTCTTT
CASILSNGNTEAFF
>TRBV12-3/TRBV12-4|NA|NA|TRBJ2-5
TGTGCCAGCAGGGGAGAGGGAGAGACCCAGTACTTC
CASRGEGETQYF
>TRBV20-1|TRBD1|NA|TRBJ1-5
TGCAGTGCTCGTGAAACAGGGGGCCTGTATCAGCCCCAGCATTTT
CSARETGGLYQPQHF
>TRBV2|TRBD1|NA|TRBJ1-2
TGTGCCAGCATCTTACAGGGGGCGTTAGAAGGCTACACCTTC
CASILQGALEGYTF
>TRBV4-3|NA|NA|TRBJ2-7
TGCGCCAGCAGCCAAGGGGCAGGGTACTCCTACGAGCAGTACTTC
CASSQGAGYSYEQYF
>TRBV6-6|TRBD1|NA|TRBJ2-7
TGTGCCAGCAGCACCTACCGGACAGGTAGCTACGAGCAGTACTTC
CASSTYRTGSYEQYF
>TRBV4-1|NA|once|TRBJ2-7
TGCGCCAGCAGCCAAGTTATGGGACTTTACACCTACGAGCAGTACTTC
CASSQVMGLYTYEQYF
>TRBV9|NA|NA|TRBJ2-6
TGTGCCAGCAGCGTGAGTACAGAAACCTCTGGGGCCAACGTCCTGACTTTC
CASSVSTETSGANVLTF